A single sample is the source of the 7 T cell receptor beta chains below, sequenced in a study of blood T cell repertoires in COVID-19. The table came from immunoSEQ multiplex PCR; TCRdb's copy has only in-frame clones and leaves some out. The table lists about 130,000 clones, just under 85% of them singletons. Sequencing input: peripheral blood. These receptors were collected from a woman of 80 years or more with acute or convalescent COVID-19.

The V call is TRBV12-3 or TRBV12-4, the J call TRBJ2-7; the D gene is possibly TRBD1 (6 bases). The CDR3 is made up of 12 amino acids. The V and J ends lost 7 bases and 3 bases respectively, with 10 bases between them. The CDR3 here is CASTMDSYEQYF. The CDR3 bases are TGTGCCAGCACCATGGACAGCTACGAGCAGTACTTC.

The chain employs TRBV5-1 and TRBJ2-7; TRBD2 matches 14 bases. Per the germline V gene, CDR1 is SGHRS and CDR2 is YFSETQ. The CDR3 covers 15 residues. V shed 4 bases and J 6 bases; nucleotides not matched to a gene: 6. As DNA, the CDR3 is TGCGCCAGCAGCGGAGGGACTAGCGGGGGTCCCGAGCAGTACTTC. It translates to CASSGGTSGGPEQYF.

J is TRBJ1-2 and V is TRBV19, with D hard to call. CDR1 and CDR2 from the germline V gene are LNHDA and SQIVND (reference sequence). Trimming shortened V by 2 bases and J by 8 bases, and 12 bases separated the two germline ends. The CDR3 is 13 amino acids. This chain's CDR3 is CASSIPGLRGYTF. The CDR3 nucleotides read TGTGCCAGTAGTATACCCGGCCTCAGGGGCTACACCTTC. Based on the CDR3 plus reference TRBV19 and TRBJ1-2, the full variable domain is DGGITQSPKYLFRKEGQNVTLSCEQNLNHDAMYWYRQDPGQGLRLIYYSQIVNDFQKGDIAEGYSVSREKKESFPLTVTSAQKNPTAFYLCASSIPGLRGYTFGSGTRLTVV.

J is TRBJ1-2 and V is TRBV6-1; 9 bases line up with TRBD1. Germline lookup yields CDR1 MNHNS and CDR2 SASEGT. Trimming cost V 2 bases and J 6 bases; bases outside gene matches: 7. The CDR3 totals 15 residues. The CDR3 nucleotides read TGTGCCAGCAGTGAAAACAGGGGGCCAAGGAATGGCTACACCTTC. Translation gives CASSENRGPRNGYTF.

The chain couples TRBV12-3 or TRBV12-4 to TRBJ1-1; perhaps TRBD1 as D (5 bases). With 4 bases removed from V and 4 bases from J, the gap between germline ends came to 10 bases. This CDR3 contains 13 residues. This CDR3 reads CASSWQGSTEAFF. CDR3 coding DNA: TGTGCCAGCAGTTGGCAGGGTAGCACTGAAGCTTTCTTT.

V is TRBV24-1 and J is TRBJ2-1, with a tentative D call TRBD2 (5 bases). Trimming pared 3 bases from V and 6 bases from J, leaving 14 bases between. This CDR3 is built from 15 residues. Germline V lookup: CDR1 KGHDR, CDR2 SFDVKD. DNA for the CDR3: TGTGCCACCAGTGATCCGAAACTAGTCACCAATGAGCAGTTCTTC. Encoded protein: CATSDPKLVTNEQFF.

The chain couples TRBV5-1 to TRBJ2-7; the match to TRBD2 covers 8 bases. J gave up 1 base and V 4 bases, and 10 bases lay outside the gene matches. Germline-derived CDR1 and CDR2 are SGHRS and YFSETQ. There are 16 residues in the CDR3. The CDR3 here is CASSARGGGSSYEQYF. The CDR3 bases are TGCGCCAGCAGCGCAAGAGGCGGGGGGTCGTCCTACGAGCAGTACTTC.